This TCR beta chain was recorded in a study of immune evolution from preneoplasia to lung adenocarcinoma. The CDR3 is 13 amino acids. V trimming: 5 bases; J trimming: 13 bases; junction bases outside the gene matches: 4. The germline gives CDR1 SNHLY, CDR2 FYNNEI. Libraries were prepared by immunoSEQ multiplex PCR; TCRdb keeps only in-frame clonotypes and omits some of them. The table shows more than 6,500 clones, with more than 65% occurring only once. The gene calls are TRBV2 and TRBJ2-1; 14 bases line up with TRBD2. This TCR was recovered from a person aged 60-79 years with lung adenocarcinoma. The specimen sequenced was FFPE lung adenocarcinoma in situ tissue. CDR3 region: CASSTGLAGVQFF. The CDR3, as DNA: TGTGCCAGCAGTACGGGACTAGCGGGGGTACAGTTCTTC.